The next 5 T cell receptor beta chains were all read from a single sample in a study of T cell responses to AZD1222 COVID-19 vaccine. Sequencing used immunoSEQ multiplex PCR; TCRdb keeps in-frame clones, though not all of them. The sample has roughly 110,000 clones; 80% to 95% are singletons. Material: peripheral blood, obtained 28 days after the second AZD1222 dose. These receptors were taken from an adult who received the AZD1222 COVID-19 vaccine.

In its sample, this clone was seen once. V is TRBV3-1 (or the pseudogene TRBV3-2) and J is TRBJ1-2; tentatively, D is TRBD1 (6 bases). The CDR3 extends over 14 amino acids. Germline V lookup: CDR1 LGHDT, CDR2 YNNKEL (reference sequence). Trimming removed 1 base at V and 6 bases at J, with 12 bases between. The CDR3 nucleotides read TGTGCCAGCAGCCAAGTTGGGACAACTCATGGCTACACCTTC. It specifies CASSQVGTTHGYTF.

The chain employs TRBV18 and TRBJ2-7; D perhaps matches TRBD1 (6 bases). Deletions cut 2 bases from V and 4 bases from J, with 15 bases between. CDR1 is KGHSH, CDR2 LQKENI, per germline. The CDR3 is 15 residues long. This chain's CDR3 is CASSPGQGFWYEQYF. The DNA for the CDR3 is TGTGCCAGCTCACCAGGGCAGGGGTTTTGGTACGAGCAGTACTTC.

The chain has TRBV7-9 and TRBJ2-5; the D call may be TRBD1 or TRBD2 (5 bases each). Germline V CDR1 and CDR2: SEHNR, FQNEAQ (reference sequence). V was pared by 1 base and J by 5 bases, with 11 bases between. This CDR3 spans 14 amino acids. CDR3 residues: CASSLGGTGETQYF. DNA for the CDR3: TGTGCCAGCAGCTTAGGAGGGACCGGTGAGACCCAGTACTTC.

The chain joins TRBV2 to TRBJ2-5; D is unresolved. The CDR3 is 14 amino acids. Trimming removed 8 bases at V and 5 bases at J, with 18 bases between. Per the germline V gene, CDR1 is SNHLY and CDR2 is FYNNEI. The CDR3 reads CASYTSEALETQYF. The CDR3 DNA is TGTGCCAGCTATACATCTGAGGCCTTGGAGACCCAGTACTTC.

This clone was recorded a few times. This chain connects TRBV10-3 to TRBJ1-1; 7 bases are a match to TRBD1. This CDR3 comprises 14 residues. After removal of 6 bases from V and 2 bases from J, the junction contained 6 bases not matched to a gene. CDR1 is ENHRY and CDR2 is SYGVKD in the germline V gene. CDR3: CAISTRGENTEAFF. CDR3 DNA sequence: TGTGCCATCAGCACCAGGGGGGAAAACACTGAAGCTTTCTTT.